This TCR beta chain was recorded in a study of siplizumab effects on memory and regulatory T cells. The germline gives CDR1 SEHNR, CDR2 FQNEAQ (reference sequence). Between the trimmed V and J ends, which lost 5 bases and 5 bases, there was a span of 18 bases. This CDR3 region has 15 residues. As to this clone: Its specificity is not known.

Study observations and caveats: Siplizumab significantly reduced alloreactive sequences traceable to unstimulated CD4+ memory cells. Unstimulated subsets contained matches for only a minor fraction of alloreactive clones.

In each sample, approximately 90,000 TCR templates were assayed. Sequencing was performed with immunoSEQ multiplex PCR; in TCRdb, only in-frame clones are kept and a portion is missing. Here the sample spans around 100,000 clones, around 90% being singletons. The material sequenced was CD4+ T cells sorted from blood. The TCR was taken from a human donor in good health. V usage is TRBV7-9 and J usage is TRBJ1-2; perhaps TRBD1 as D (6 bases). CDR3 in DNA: TGTGCCAGCAGCCCGACAGGCACTGCCGCTTATGGCTACACCTTC. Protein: CASSPTGTAAYGYTF.